This record looks at one TCR beta chain sequence and its context. Its specificity is unknown. These data come from a study of OX40 agonist ivuxolimab in advanced cancers. Findings of the study overall: Normalized T-cell clonal expansion was also low in a subset of nonresponders.

Produced via immunoSEQ multiplex PCR; TCRdb's table is partial and in-frame only. Of around 79,000 clones listed, roughly 86% were seen once; the top ten hold 0.55% to 0.7%. Germline CDR1 SGHTA, CDR2 FQGTGA. Trimming took 4 bases from V and 4 from J, leaving 5 bases between them. The CDR3 contains 12 residues. This material consisted of CD4+ or CD8+ T cells sorted from blood, taken in a trial of the OX40 agonist ivuxolimab. The sequence was obtained from an adult with an advanced solid tumor such as melanoma, head and neck, liver or kidney cancer. J is TRBJ2-1 and V is TRBV7-3; D gene ambiguous. This CDR3 reads CASSSNYNEQFF. The DNA for the CDR3 is TGTGCCAGCAGCTCAAATTACAATGAGCAGTTCTTC.